The subject of this entry is one TCR beta chain. The antigen is undetermined. This entry belongs to a study of monozygotic twins with inflammatory bowel disease. From germline, CDR1 is MNHEY and CDR2 SVGAGI. The CDR3 sequence is 16 residues long. Every TCR library consumed around 4,000 ng of total RNA. TCRdb re-analyzed the 5' RACE reads; it lists each CDR3 protein once, without DNA. The sample's table shows 300,000 to 400,000 distinct CDR3 sequences. Study-level findings and limits: TCRbeta diversity (inverse Simpson) was lower in IBD patients than in healthy co-twins.

The chain links TRBV6-5 to TRBJ1-2; TCRdb outputs TRBD1, but without DNA this stays unchecked. The sequenced material came from blood. The receptor's source is a human donor with ulcerative colitis or Crohn's disease, or a healthy co-twin of an affected twin (not recorded which). This chain's CDR3 is CASSYTAGTPNYGYTF.